What follows describes a single T cell receptor (beta chain). The antigen is not known. Profiled with immunoSEQ multiplex PCR; TCRdb holds only in-frame clones, not every one. The sample includes several thousand clones, approximately 79% seen only once; the top ten take about 3.8%. The data stem from a study of cytotoxic CD8 clonotypes in ibrutinib-treated CLL. The germline V gene encodes CDR1 SGHDT and CDR2 YYEEEE. This CDR3 comprises 16 residues. With V trimmed by 3 bases and J by 7 bases, 15 bases remained unmatched. Study-wide points: Clonality correlated strongly with circulating CD8+ T cells and exceeded age-matched healthy donors at baseline.

The sample here was PBMCs, taken before ibrutinib treatment. This TCR was sampled from a human donor with chronic lymphocytic leukemia. The chain carries TRBV5-6 and TRBJ2-5, with 7 positions matching TRBD2. CDR3 nucleotides: TGTGCCAGCAGCTCCGGGACTACACTAAGAACTGTGACCCAGTACTTC. It specifies CASSSGTTLRTVTQYF.